The rows below give T cell receptor beta chains drawn from one sample of a study of identical twins. In TCRdb, the 5' RACE reads were re-called with MiXCR into one record per CDR3 protein. The table has fewer than 900,000 distinct CDR3 sequences, over 15% seen once. The data also belong to a second study, concerning T cells expressing NK-cell markers.

Sequencing was done on a sample of PBMCs. These receptor sequences come from a woman younger than 35 in good health. Both conserved end residues are part of each CDR3.

j_call v_call cdr3_aa
TRBJ1-5 TRBV6-1 CASSTRGAGSQPQHF
TRBJ2-5 TRBV5-1 CASSLSAGTETQYF
TRBJ1-5 TRBV5-5 CASSDGTGGYQPQHF
TRBJ1-5 TRBV4-3 CASSQDLGGSNQPQHF
TRBJ2-3 TRBV5-1 CASNELPSTDTQYF
TRBJ1-2 TRBV29-1 CSVGTGVPGIYGYTF
TRBJ2-7 TRBV29-1 CSVLRPSVHEQYF
TRBJ2-7 TRBV27 CASSRLGGRYEQYF
TRBJ2-3 TRBV12-3/TRBV12-4 CASSASSHTQYF
TRBJ2-3 TRBV12-3/TRBV12-4 CASGPGTSGRDTQYF
TRBJ2-1 TRBV10-1 CASSGQINNEQFF
TRBJ2-2 TRBV20-1 CSARQGAGGELFF
TRBJ2-3 TRBV9 CASSDPGWTDTQYF
TRBJ2-7 TRBV10-3 CASGDRGSYEQYF
TRBJ1-4 TRBV6-1 CASRTTRGGEKLFF
TRBJ2-1 TRBV29-1 CSVEAPGSEQFF
TRBJ2-3 TRBV6-5 CASSDRGGSTDTQYF
TRBJ2-5 TRBV6-5 CASSYSATSGGASETQYF
TRBJ2-3 TRBV5-1 CASSPSRAVLADTQYF
TRBJ2-2 TRBV5-1 CASSFQASGRTGTGELFF